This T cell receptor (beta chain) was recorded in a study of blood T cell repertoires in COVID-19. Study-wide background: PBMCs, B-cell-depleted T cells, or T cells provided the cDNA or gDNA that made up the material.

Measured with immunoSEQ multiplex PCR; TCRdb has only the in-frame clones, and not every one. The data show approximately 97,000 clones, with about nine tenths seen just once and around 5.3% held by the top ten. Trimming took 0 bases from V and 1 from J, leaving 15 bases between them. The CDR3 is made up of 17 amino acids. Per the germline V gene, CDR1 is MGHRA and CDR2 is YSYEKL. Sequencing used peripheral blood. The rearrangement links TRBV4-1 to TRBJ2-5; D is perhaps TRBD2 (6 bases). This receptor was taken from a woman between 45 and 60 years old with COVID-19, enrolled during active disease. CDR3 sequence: CASSQDRRDGVQETQYF. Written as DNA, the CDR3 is TGCGCCAGCAGCCAAGATCGGCGGGACGGAGTCCAAGAGACCCAGTACTTC.